Presented here are 3 T cell receptor beta chains from one specimen sequenced in a study of Graves' ophthalmopathy and Graves' hyperthyroidism. Amplified TCR beta CDR3 regions were obtained using RNA transcripts as template. HTBI primers served in a first-round RT-PCR, which a second-round multiplex PCR followed. TCRdb analysed the multiplex PCR reads with MiXCR anew, one entry per CDR3 protein. Of roughly 400,000 distinct CDR3 sequences in the sample, 15% to 20% were seen once. Sequences were obtained from peripheral blood. These receptors all stem from a woman younger than 35 with Graves' ophthalmopathy.

This clonotype was counted at least ten times. The CDR3 sequence: CASSLALVGPAGEQYF. The CDR3 bases are TGTGCCAGCAGCTTAGCGCTAGTGGGACCAGCAGGGGAGCAGTACTTC. V and J are TRBV7-2 and TRBJ2-7; D tentatively reads TRBD1 or TRBD2 (5 bases each). In germline, CDR1 is SGHTA, CDR2 FQGNSA. This CDR3 is 16 amino acids long. V lost 0 bases and J lost 7, with 19 bases in between. Full variable domain (rest looked up from reference TRBV7-2 and TRBJ2-7): GAGVSQSPSNKVTEKGKDVELRCDPISGHTALYWYRQSLGQGLEFLIYFQGNSAPDKSGLPSDRFSAERTGGSVSTLTIQRTQQEDSAVYLCASSLALVGPAGEQYFGPGTRLTVT.

This clonotype appeared many times. The CDR3 bases are TGCGCCAGCAGCTCAGGACTTACTAACTATGGCTACACCTTC. Protein sequence: CASSSGLTNYGYTF. J is TRBJ1-2 and V is TRBV5-1; no firm D call. V shed 3 bases and J shed 0 bases, with 9 bases lying between them. Per germline, CDR1 SGHRS and CDR2 YFSETQ. CDR3 size: 14 residues. Filled out from reference TRBV5-1 and TRBJ1-2, the complete variable domain reads KAGVTQTPRYLIKTRGQQVTLSCSPISGHRSVSWYQQTPGQGLQFLFEYFSETQRNKGNFPGRFSGRQFSNSRSEMNVSTLELGDSALYLCASSSGLTNYGYTFGSGTRLTVV.

This clonotype has more than one count but fewer than ten. This rearrangement joins TRBV7-3 to TRBJ2-7; 8 nucleotides match TRBD2. This CDR3 comprises 12 residues. Per the germline V gene, CDR1 is SGHTA and CDR2 is FQGTGA. Trimming at V came to 5 bases and at J to 6 bases, leaving 3 bases not matched to a gene. Here the CDR3 reads CASSRGGSEQYF. The CDR3 nucleotides read TGTGCCAGCAGCCGCGGGGGGAGCGAGCAGTACTTC.